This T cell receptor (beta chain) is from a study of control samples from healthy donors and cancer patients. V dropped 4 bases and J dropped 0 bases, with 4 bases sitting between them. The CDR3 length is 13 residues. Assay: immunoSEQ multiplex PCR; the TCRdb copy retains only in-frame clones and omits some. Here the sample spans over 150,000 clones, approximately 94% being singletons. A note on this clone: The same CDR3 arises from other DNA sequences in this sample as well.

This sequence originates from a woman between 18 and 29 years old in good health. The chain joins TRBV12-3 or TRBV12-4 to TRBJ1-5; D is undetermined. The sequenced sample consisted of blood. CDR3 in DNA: TGTGCCAGCAGTTCTTATAGCAATCAGCCCCAGCATTTT. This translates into CASSSYSNQPQHF.